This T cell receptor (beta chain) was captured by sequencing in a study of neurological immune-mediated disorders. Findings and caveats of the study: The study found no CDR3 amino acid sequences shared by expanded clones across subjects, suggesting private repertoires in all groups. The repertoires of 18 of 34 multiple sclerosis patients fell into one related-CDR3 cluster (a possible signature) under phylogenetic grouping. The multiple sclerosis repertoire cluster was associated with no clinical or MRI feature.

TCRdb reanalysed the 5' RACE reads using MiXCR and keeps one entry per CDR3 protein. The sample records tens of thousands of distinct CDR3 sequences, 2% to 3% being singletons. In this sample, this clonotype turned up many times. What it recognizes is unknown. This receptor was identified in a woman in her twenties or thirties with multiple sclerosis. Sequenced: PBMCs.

Here the CDR3 DNA reads TGTGCCAGCAGTTTAGGGGGGGCTGTGCAGTACTTC. Its protein product is CASSLGGAVQYF. The rearrangement links TRBV12-3 or TRBV12-4 to TRBJ2-7, with D possibly being TRBD1 or TRBD2 (6 bases each). The CDR3 is 12 amino acids. V lost 1 base, J lost 9 bases, and 10 bases lay in between.